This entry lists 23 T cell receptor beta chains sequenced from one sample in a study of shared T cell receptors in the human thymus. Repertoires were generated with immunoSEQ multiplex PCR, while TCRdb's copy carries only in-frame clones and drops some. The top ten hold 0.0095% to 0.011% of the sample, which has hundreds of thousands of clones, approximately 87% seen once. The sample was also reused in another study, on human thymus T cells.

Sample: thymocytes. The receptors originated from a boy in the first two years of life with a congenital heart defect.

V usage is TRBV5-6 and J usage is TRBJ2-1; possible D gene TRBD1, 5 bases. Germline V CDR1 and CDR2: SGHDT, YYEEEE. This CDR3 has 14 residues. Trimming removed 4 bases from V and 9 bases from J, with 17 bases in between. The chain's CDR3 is CASSPQGSSGEQFF. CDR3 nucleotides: TGTGCCAGCAGCCCTCAGGGATCTTCAGGTGAGCAGTTCTTC.

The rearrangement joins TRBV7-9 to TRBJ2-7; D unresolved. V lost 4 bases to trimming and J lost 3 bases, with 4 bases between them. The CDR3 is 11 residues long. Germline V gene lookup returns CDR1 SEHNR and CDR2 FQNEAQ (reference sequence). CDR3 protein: CASSSNYEQYF. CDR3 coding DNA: TGTGCCAGCAGCTCCAACTACGAGCAGTACTTC.

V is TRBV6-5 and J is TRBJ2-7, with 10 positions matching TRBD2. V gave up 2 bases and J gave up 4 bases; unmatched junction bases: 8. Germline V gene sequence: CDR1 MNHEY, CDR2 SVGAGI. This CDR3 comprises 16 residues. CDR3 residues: CASSYRGQAGGYEQYF. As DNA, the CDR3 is TGTGCCAGCAGTTACAGAGGGCAAGCGGGAGGGTACGAGCAGTACTTC.

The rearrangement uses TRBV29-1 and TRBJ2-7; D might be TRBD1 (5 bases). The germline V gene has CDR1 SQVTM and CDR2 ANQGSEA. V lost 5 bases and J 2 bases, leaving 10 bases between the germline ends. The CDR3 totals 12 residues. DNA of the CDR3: TGCAGCGTTTACAGGCCCCCCTACGAGCAGTACTTC. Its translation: CSVYRPPYEQYF.

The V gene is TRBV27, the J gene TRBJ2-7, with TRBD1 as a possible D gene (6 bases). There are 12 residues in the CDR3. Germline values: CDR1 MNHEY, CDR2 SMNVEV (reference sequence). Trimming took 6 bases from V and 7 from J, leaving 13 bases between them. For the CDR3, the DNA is TGTGCCAGCAGACAGGGCCCGAGGGAGCAGTACTTC. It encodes CASRQGPREQYF.

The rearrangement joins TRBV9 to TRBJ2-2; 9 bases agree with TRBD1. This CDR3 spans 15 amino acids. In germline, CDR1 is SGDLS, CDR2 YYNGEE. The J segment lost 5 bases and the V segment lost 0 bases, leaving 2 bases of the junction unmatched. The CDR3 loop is CASSVGDRVTGELFF. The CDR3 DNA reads TGTGCCAGCAGCGTAGGGGACAGGGTAACCGGGGAGCTGTTTTTT. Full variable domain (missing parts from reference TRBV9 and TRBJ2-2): DSGVTQTPKHLITATGQRVTLRCSPRSGDLSVYWYQQSLDQGLQFLIQYYNGEERAKGNILERFSAQQFPDLHSELNLSSLELGDSALYFCASSVGDRVTGELFFGEGSRLTVL.

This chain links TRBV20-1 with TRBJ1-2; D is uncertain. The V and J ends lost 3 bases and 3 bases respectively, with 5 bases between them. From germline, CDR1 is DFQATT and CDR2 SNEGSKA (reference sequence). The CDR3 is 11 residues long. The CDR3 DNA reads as TGCAGTGCTAGGCAGGACTATGGCTACACCTTC. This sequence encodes CSARQDYGYTF.

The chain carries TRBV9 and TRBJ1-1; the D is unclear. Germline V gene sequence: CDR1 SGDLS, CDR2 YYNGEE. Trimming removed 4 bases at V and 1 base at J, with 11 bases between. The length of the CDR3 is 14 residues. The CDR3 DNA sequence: TGTGCCAGCAGCCCGGGGAAAGGGAACACTGAAGCTTTCTTT. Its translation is CASSPGKGNTEAFF.

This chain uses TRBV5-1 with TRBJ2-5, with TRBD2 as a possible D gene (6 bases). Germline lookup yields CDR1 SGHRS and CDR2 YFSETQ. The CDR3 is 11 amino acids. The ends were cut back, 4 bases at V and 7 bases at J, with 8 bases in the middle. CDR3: CASSGGATQYF. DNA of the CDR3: TGCGCCAGCAGCGGAGGGGCGACCCAGTACTTC.

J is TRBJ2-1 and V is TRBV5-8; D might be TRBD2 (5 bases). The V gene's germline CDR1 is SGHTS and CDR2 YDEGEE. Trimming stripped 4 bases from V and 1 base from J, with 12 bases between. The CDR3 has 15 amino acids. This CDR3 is CASSQTRSSYNEQFF. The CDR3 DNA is TGTGCCAGCAGCCAAACTAGGTCGTCCTACAATGAGCAGTTCTTC.

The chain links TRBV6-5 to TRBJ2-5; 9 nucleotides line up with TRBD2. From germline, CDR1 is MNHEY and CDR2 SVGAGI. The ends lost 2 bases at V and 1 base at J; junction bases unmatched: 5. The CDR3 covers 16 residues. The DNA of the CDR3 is TGTGCCAGCAGTTACAGGCTAGCGGGGACCCAAGAGACCCAGTACTTC. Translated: CASSYRLAGTQETQYF.

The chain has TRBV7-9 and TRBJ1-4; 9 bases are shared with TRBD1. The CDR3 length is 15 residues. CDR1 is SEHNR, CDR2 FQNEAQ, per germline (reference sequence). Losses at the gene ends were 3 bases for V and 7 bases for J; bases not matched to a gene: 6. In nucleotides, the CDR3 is TGTGCCAGCAGCTTTACAGGGGGCCGCGGTGAAAAACTGTTTTTT. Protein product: CASSFTGGRGEKLFF.

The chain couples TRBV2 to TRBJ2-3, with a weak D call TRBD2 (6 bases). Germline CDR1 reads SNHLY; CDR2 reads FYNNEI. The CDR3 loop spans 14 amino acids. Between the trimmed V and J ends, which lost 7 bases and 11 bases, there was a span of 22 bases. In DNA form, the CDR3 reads TGTGCCAGCAATGGGACTTTGGAACTGTCAAGGCAGTATTTT. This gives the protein CASNGTLELSRQYF.

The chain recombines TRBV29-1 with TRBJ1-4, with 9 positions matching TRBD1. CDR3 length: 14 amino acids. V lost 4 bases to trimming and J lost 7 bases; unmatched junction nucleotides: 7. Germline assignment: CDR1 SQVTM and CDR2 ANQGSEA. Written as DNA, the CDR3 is TGCAGCGTTGCCAGACAGGGGGAAGCTGAAAAACTGTTTTTT. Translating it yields CSVARQGEAEKLFF.

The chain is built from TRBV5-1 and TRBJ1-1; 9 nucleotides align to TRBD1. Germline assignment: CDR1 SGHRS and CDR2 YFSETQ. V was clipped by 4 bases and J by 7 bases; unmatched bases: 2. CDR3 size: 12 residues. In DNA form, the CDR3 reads TGCGCCAGCAGCGCGGGACAGGGTGAAGCTTTCTTT. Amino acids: CASSAGQGEAFF.

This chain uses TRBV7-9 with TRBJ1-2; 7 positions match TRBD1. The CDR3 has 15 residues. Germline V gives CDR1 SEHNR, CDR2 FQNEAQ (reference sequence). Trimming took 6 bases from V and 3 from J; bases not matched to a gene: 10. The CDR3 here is CASSFPGGGDYGYTF. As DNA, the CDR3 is TGTGCCAGCAGTTTTCCGGGAGGGGGCGACTATGGCTACACCTTC.

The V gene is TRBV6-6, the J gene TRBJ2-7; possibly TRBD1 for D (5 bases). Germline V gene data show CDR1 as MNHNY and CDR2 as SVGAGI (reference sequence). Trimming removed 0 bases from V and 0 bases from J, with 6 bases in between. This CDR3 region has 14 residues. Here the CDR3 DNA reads TGTGCCAGCAGTTACTCGGACACCTCCTACGAGCAGTACTTC. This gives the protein CASSYSDTSYEQYF.

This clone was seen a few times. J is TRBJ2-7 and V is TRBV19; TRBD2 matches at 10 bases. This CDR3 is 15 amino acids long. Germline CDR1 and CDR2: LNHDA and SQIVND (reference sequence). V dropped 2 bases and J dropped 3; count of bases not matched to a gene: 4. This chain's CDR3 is CASSISSGRFYEQYF. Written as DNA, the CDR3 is TGTGCCAGTAGTATATCTAGCGGGAGATTCTACGAGCAGTACTTC.

The CDR3 DNA is TGTGCCAGCAGTGGGACTAGCGGGAGAGGCACGCAGTATTTT. Translated, it gives CASSGTSGRGTQYF. The chain uses TRBV6-6 and TRBJ2-3; TRBD2 matches 14 bases. From germline, CDR1 is MNHNY and CDR2 SVGAGI (reference sequence). The length of the CDR3 is 14 residues. Germline trimming cut 5 bases from V and 9 bases from J; bases unmatched to any gene: 4.

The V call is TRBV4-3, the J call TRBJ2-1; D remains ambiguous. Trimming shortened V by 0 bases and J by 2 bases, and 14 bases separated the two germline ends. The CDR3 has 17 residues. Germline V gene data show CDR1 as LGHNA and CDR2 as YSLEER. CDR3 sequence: CASSQDFWARTYNEQFF. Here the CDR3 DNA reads TGCGCCAGCAGCCAAGATTTTTGGGCCCGTACCTACAATGAGCAGTTCTTC.

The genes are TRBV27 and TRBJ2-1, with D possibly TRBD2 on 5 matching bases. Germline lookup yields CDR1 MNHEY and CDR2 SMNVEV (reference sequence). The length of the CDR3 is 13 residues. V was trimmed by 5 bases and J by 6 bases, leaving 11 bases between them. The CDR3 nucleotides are TGTGCCAGCAGTCGCCGGGGTGGCAATGAGCAGTTCTTC. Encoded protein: CASSRRGGNEQFF.

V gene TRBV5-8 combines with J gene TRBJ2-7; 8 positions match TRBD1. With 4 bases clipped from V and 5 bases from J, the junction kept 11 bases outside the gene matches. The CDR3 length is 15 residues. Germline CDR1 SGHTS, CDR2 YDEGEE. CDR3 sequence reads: CASSPIPGQDHEQYF. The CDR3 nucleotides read TGTGCCAGCAGCCCTATCCCGGGACAGGATCACGAGCAGTACTTC.

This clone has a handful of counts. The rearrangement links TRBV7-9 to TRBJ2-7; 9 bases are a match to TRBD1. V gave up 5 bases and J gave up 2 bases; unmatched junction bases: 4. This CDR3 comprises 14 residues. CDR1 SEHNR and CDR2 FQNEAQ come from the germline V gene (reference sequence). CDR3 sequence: CASSQDRGTYEQYF. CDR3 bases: TGTGCCAGCAGCCAGGACAGGGGTACCTACGAGCAGTACTTC. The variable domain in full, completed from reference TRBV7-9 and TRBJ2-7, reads DTGVSQNPRHKITKRGQNVTFRCDPISEHNRLYWYRQTLGQGPEFLTYFQNEAQLEKSRLLSDRFSAERPKGSFSTLEIQRTEQGDSAMYLCASSQDRGTYEQYFGPGTRLTVT.